The clone carrying this T cell receptor beta chain was picked up a small number of times. Its cognate antigen is unknown. Germline CDR1 LNHDA, CDR2 SQIVND (reference sequence). Trimming took 7 bases from V and 10 from J; bases not matched to a gene: 13. This CDR3 is 15 amino acids long. The sample comes from a study of T cells in Graves' hyperthyroidism and ophthalmopathy. General study findings and limits: A model of 13 V-J pairs discriminated ophthalmopathy from stable hyperthyroidism. Also found in blood were most expanded thyroid clonotypes above 0.001. The model's output predicted ophthalmopathy at a median of roughly 6.9 months prior to onset.

TCR beta CDR3 sequences were amplified from RNA transcripts. The HTBI primer set was used in a first-round RT-PCR of the TCR CDR3. MiXCR, run by TCRdb on the multiplex PCR reads, gives a single entry per CDR3 protein. Of over 400,000 distinct CDR3 sequences detected, over 12% appear once; the ten largest clones hold approximately 13%. Pregnant or lactating patients were excluded, as were those with uncontrolled infection or other autoimmune disease. The clonotype originates from a man younger than 35 with Graves' ophthalmopathy. The genes are TRBV19 and TRBJ2-1, with TRBD2 matching over 10 bases. Sequenced input: blood. CDR3 amino acids: CASTTEAGGPLEQFF. The CDR3 region has the DNA TGTGCCAGTACCACAGAAGCGGGAGGGCCTTTGGAGCAGTTCTTC.